This is a list of T cell receptor beta chains from one sample in a study of identical twins. TCRdb processed the 5' RACE reads anew with MiXCR; each CDR3 protein has one entry. The sample has about 240,000 distinct CDR3 sequences, approximately 7.9% seen once. The data also belong to a second study, concerning yellow fever vaccine responses in identical twins.

Sequenced: CD8+ T cells sorted from blood. The receptors come from a woman younger than 35 in good health. Both conserved end residues are part of each CDR3. D genes are given only for firm matches. Clone size is shown for a subset of rows, as once, few, many or a class of expanded clone.

TRBV12-3/TRBV12-4	TRBJ2-3	-	-	CASSYQGTETQYF	TGTGCCAGCAGTTATCAGGGCACAGAGACGCAGTATTTT
TRBV4-1	TRBJ1-2	few	-	CASSQVRGQDYGYTF	TGCGCCAGCAGCCAAGTGCGAGGGCAGGACTATGGCTACACCTTC
TRBV20-1	TRBJ2-1	few	TRBD2	CSVGSGGGNEQFF	TGCAGTGTGGGGAGCGGGGGTGGTAATGAGCAGTTCTTC
TRBV27	TRBJ2-7	many	-	CASSSGRNEQYF	TGTGCCAGCAGTTCGGGACGTAACGAGCAGTACTTC
TRBV12-3/TRBV12-4	TRBJ2-2	-	-	CASSLATSTGELFF	TGTGCCAGCAGTTTAGCGACTAGCACCGGGGAGCTGTTTTTT
TRBV4-1	TRBJ1-3	many	-	CASSQGVSSGNTIYF	TGCGCCAGCAGCCAAGGGGTGAGCTCTGGAAACACCATATATTTT
TRBV4-1	TRBJ2-5	-	TRBD2	CASSQTGLAGVQETQYF	TGCGCCAGCAGCCAAACTGGACTAGCGGGAGTCCAAGAGACCCAGTACTTC
TRBV2	TRBJ2-4	few	-	CASSEAVGVAKNIQYF	TGTGCCAGCAGTGAAGCGGTGGGAGTAGCCAAAAACATTCAGTACTTC
TRBV7-9	TRBJ1-1	few	-	CASSLVQKGTEAFF	TGTGCCAGCAGCTTAGTTCAAAAGGGCACTGAAGCTTTCTTT
TRBV5-1	TRBJ1-1	-	-	CASSLLMNTEAFF	TGCGCCAGCAGCTTACTAATGAACACTGAAGCTTTCTTT
TRBV5-5	TRBJ2-1	-	TRBD2	CASRPARDYYNEQFF	TGTGCCAGCCGCCCCGCCCGGGACTACTACAATGAGCAGTTCTTC
TRBV24-1	TRBJ2-2	many	-	CATSSGPAADPTGELFF	TGTGCCACCAGTTCAGGGCCGGCAGCAGACCCCACCGGGGAGCTGTTTTTT
TRBV4-1	TRBJ1-5	-	-	CASSQETGSYSNQPQHF	TGCGCCAGCAGCCAGGAAACGGGATCCTATAGCAATCAGCCCCAGCATTTT
TRBV7-6	TRBJ2-3	-	-	CASSGEVGDTQYF	TGTGCCAGCAGCGGCGAGGTGGGAGATACGCAGTATTTT
TRBV5-1	TRBJ2-1	many	-	CASSFGPYNEQFF	TGCGCCAGCAGCTTCGGACCATACAATGAGCAGTTCTTC
TRBV4-2	TRBJ2-7	-	-	CASSHQEGAGYEQYF	TGTGCCAGCAGCCACCAGGAAGGGGCTGGGTACGAGCAGTACTTC
TRBV6-5	TRBJ2-2	-	-	CASRYRTANTGELFF	TGTGCCAGCAGATACCGGACTGCGAACACCGGGGAGCTGTTTTTT
TRBV12-3/TRBV12-4	TRBJ2-3	many	TRBD1	CASNKDRSTDTQYF	TGTGCCAGCAATAAGGACAGGAGCACAGATACGCAGTATTTT
TRBV21-1	TRBJ2-1	-	-	CASSYRGLITCEQFF	TGTGCCAGCAGCTACCGGGGCCTGATAACATGTGAGCAGTTCTTC
TRBV4-1	TRBJ2-5	few	TRBD2	CASSQAGLEETQYF	TGCGCCAGCAGCCAGGCGGGACTAGAAGAGACCCAGTACTTC
TRBV20-1	TRBJ2-1	few	TRBD2	CSASAGGGYNEQFF	TGCAGTGCTAGTGCCGGGGGGGGTTACAATGAGCAGTTCTTC
TRBV7-9	TRBJ2-5	few	TRBD2	CASSSGGSEVQETQYF	TGTGCCAGCAGCTCGGGGGGGTCGGAAGTCCAAGAGACCCAGTACTTC
TRBV5-1	TRBJ1-1	many	-	CASSFGAMNTEAFF	TGCGCCAGCAGCTTCGGGGCTATGAACACTGAAGCTTTCTTT
TRBV28	TRBJ2-7	many	-	CASRPNSYEQYF	TGTGCCAGCAGGCCAAACTCCTACGAGCAGTACTTC
TRBV5-1	TRBJ2-2	few	-	CASSEGFGTGELFF	TGCGCCAGCAGCGAGGGATTTGGAACCGGGGAGCTGTTTTTT
TRBV7-8	TRBJ2-5	-	TRBD1	CASSSIDRGTQETQYF	TGTGCCAGCAGCTCGATCGACAGGGGAACTCAAGAGACCCAGTACTTC
TRBV28	TRBJ2-2	many	-	CASRRMNTGELFF	TGTGCCAGCAGACGAATGAACACCGGGGAGCTGTTTTTT
TRBV6-5	TRBJ1-1	-	TRBD1	CASRGQGTEAFF	TGTGCCAGCCGGGGACAGGGCACTGAAGCTTTCTTT
TRBV6-5	TRBJ2-2	-	-	CASSSRVRTGELFF	TGTGCCAGCAGTTCCAGGGTGCGGACCGGGGAGCTGTTTTTT
TRBV11-2	TRBJ1-4	few	-	CASSFWGSINEKLFF	TGTGCCAGCAGCTTCTGGGGTTCGATTAATGAAAAACTGTTTTTT
TRBV7-9	TRBJ1-2	-	-	CASTSPQSTGNYGYTF	TGTGCCAGCACCTCCCCCCAAAGTACAGGAAACTATGGCTACACCTTC
TRBV12-3/TRBV12-4	TRBJ2-1	few	TRBD2	CASSLKLAGSYNEQFF	TGTGCCAGCAGTTTGAAGCTAGCGGGCTCCTACAATGAGCAGTTCTTC
TRBV7-7	TRBJ2-1	-	-	CASSLDPGSDEQFF	TGTGCCAGCAGCTTAGACCCAGGGTCGGATGAGCAGTTCTTC
TRBV19	TRBJ1-4	few	TRBD1	CASSNTRTGHEKLFF	TGTGCCAGTAGTAACACCAGGACAGGGCATGAAAAACTGTTTTTT
TRBV2	TRBJ2-5	few	-	CASRARAAQYF	TGTGCCAGCAGAGCCCGAGCGGCCCAGTACTTC
TRBV6-1	TRBJ2-3	few	-	CAIRIGGTDTQYF	TGTGCCATCAGGATTGGCGGCACAGATACGCAGTATTTT
TRBV12-3/TRBV12-4	TRBJ2-7	few	TRBD1	CASKPGQGNHEQYF	TGTGCCAGCAAACCCGGACAGGGTAACCACGAGCAGTACTTC
TRBV2	TRBJ2-2	few	TRBD1	CASSYTPGTGETGELFF	TGTGCCAGCAGCTATACTCCCGGGACAGGCGAGACCGGGGAGCTGTTTTTT
TRBV7-6	TRBJ2-2	-	-	CASMESGPHTGELFF	TGTGCCAGCATGGAATCAGGACCCCACACCGGGGAGCTGTTTTTT
TRBV24-1	TRBJ2-2	-	-	CATSDLQIGVDTGELFF	TGTGCCACCAGTGATTTGCAAATCGGGGTAGACACCGGGGAGCTGTTTTTT
TRBV20-1	TRBJ2-1	many	TRBD2	CSARWLADNEQFF	TGCAGTGCTAGATGGCTAGCGGACAATGAGCAGTTCTTC
TRBV7-8	TRBJ2-4	-	-	CASSHGDGSNIQYF	TGTGCCAGCAGCCACGGAGACGGGTCGAACATTCAGTACTTC
TRBV18	TRBJ2-1	few	TRBD2	CASSPGVLAGTYNEQFF	TGTGCCAGCTCACCAGGGGTGCTAGCGGGGACCTACAATGAGCAGTTCTTC
TRBV3-1	TRBJ2-1	-	TRBD1	CASSQEEGGEEEQFF	TGTGCCAGCAGCCAAGAGGAAGGGGGCGAGGAAGAGCAGTTCTTC
TRBV11-1	TRBJ2-1	-	TRBD2	CASSSRGTSGRADNEQFF	TGTGCCAGCAGCTCGAGGGGGACTAGCGGGAGGGCCGACAATGAGCAGTTCTTC
TRBV4-2	TRBJ2-1	many	TRBD2	CASSQDSLAAGGTNEQFF	TGTGCCAGCAGCCAAGATTCTCTGGCAGCGGGAGGTACGAATGAGCAGTTCTTC
TRBV20-1	TRBJ2-5	few	-	CSASPRGRGPQETQYF	TGCAGTGCTAGTCCCCGGGGCAGGGGCCCCCAAGAGACCCAGTACTTC
TRBV6-5	TRBJ1-1	-	-	CASSYPRGAADTEAFF	TGTGCCAGCAGTTACCCTCGGGGGGCGGCGGACACTGAAGCTTTCTTT
TRBV15	TRBJ2-1	-	-	CATRTAVRQSSYNEQFF	TGTGCCACCAGGACCGCCGTACGCCAAAGCTCCTACAATGAGCAGTTCTTC
TRBV12-3/TRBV12-4	TRBJ1-2	-	-	CASSLAREVDRF	TGTGCCAGCAGTTTAGCCAGGGAGGTTGACCGATTC
TRBV27	TRBJ1-2	few	-	CASSLVREPSYGYTF	TGTGCCAGCAGTTTAGTCCGGGAACCGTCCTATGGCTACACCTTC
TRBV29-1	TRBJ2-7	many	TRBD2	CSVEGLAGESYYYEQYF	TGCAGCGTTGAGGGACTAGCGGGAGAGTCCTACTACTACGAGCAGTACTTC
TRBV12-3/TRBV12-4	TRBJ1-1	few	TRBD1	CASSSPGDRANTEAFF	TGTGCCAGCAGTTCGCCTGGGGACAGGGCCAACACTGAAGCTTTCTTT
TRBV11-2	TRBJ2-7	few	-	CASSLERTRNYEQYF	TGTGCCAGCAGCTTAGAGCGTACTAGAAACTACGAGCAGTACTTC
TRBV20-1	TRBJ2-1	many	-	CSASAVSYNEQFF	TGCAGTGCTAGCGCAGTCTCCTACAATGAGCAGTTCTTC
TRBV4-1	TRBJ1-2	many	-	CASSQAGQNPGYTF	TGCGCCAGCAGCCAAGCCGGACAGAATCCTGGCTACACCTTC
TRBV20-1	TRBJ2-5	few	-	CSARWELAGPGETQYF	TGCAGTGCTAGATGGGAACTGGCGGGCCCGGGGGAGACCCAGTACTTC
TRBV28	TRBJ2-7	-	TRBD1	CASSLSRDREQYF	TGTGCCAGCAGTTTATCCCGGGACAGGGAACAGTACTTC
TRBV2	TRBJ1-2	-	TRBD1	CASRATGAYGYTF	TGTGCCAGCAGGGCGACAGGGGCCTATGGCTACACCTTC
TRBV12-3/TRBV12-4	TRBJ1-2	many	-	CASSFISESDYGYTF	TGTGCCAGCAGTTTTATCTCAGAGTCAGACTATGGCTACACCTTC